Only one count was recorded for the clone carrying this TCR beta chain. In germline, CDR1 is LNHNV, CDR2 YYDKDF (reference sequence). CDR3 size: 15 residues. V shed 5 bases and J shed 0 bases, with 11 bases lying between them. These data originate in a study of blood T cell repertoires in COVID-19. Looking at the study overall: Sites in the United States, Italy and Spain provided acute and convalescent COVID-19 samples.

Generated by immunoSEQ multiplex PCR, the TCRdb table keeps only in-frame clones and is missing some. The table lists roughly 100,000 clones, 75% to 90% of them singletons. The chain has TRBV15 and TRBJ2-1, with D tentatively TRBD2 (6 bases). Sequenced material: peripheral blood. This receptor was obtained from a man aged 55 to 70 with acute or convalescent COVID-19. CDR3 coding DNA: TGTGCCACCAGCCGGGAGTATATCTCCTACAATGAGCAGTTCTTC. It codes for CATSREYISYNEQFF.